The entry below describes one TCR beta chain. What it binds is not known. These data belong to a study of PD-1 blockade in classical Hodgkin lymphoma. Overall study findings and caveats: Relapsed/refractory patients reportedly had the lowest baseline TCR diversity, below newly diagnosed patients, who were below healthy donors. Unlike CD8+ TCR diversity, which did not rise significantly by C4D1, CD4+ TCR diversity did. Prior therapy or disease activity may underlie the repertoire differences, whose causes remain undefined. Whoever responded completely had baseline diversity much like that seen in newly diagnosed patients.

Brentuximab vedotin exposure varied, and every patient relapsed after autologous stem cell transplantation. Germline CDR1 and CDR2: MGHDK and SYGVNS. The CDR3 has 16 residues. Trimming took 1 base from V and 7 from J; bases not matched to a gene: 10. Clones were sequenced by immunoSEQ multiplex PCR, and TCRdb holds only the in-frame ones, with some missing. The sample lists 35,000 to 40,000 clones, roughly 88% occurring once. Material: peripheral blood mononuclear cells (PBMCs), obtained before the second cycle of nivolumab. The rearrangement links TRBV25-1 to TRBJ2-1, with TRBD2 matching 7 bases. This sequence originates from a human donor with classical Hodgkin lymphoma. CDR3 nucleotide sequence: TGTGCCAGCAGTGAATCTAGCGGACATCCCCAAAATGAGCAGTTCTTC. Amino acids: CASSESSGHPQNEQFF.